Sequencing of this T cell receptor (beta chain) was carried out in a study of beta chain features in type 1 diabetes. Regarding the study as a whole: In all four CD4+ subsets, TCRB CDR3 length was significantly, moderately reduced in type 1 diabetes. Naive, central memory and Treg TCRB repertoires appeared more alike in patients than in healthy donors. For type 1 diabetes patients, VDJ junctions showed fewer insertions and more deletions. A potential influence of HLA type upon TCRB rearrangement remained unresolved herein.

What was sequenced were expressed TCRB transcripts, since all of the isolated RNA had been reverse transcribed. The average read count of naive, central memory and regulatory T cell samples was approximately 3.5 million. Assay used: immunoSEQ multiplex PCR; TCRdb lists only in-frame clones, some missing. The sample consists of 300,000 to 450,000 clones, roughly an eighth of them appearing once. This CDR3 comprises 13 residues. J was trimmed by 5 bases and V by 6 bases; bases with no gene match: 3. CDR1 and CDR2 (germline): MDHEN, SYDVKM. Only a few counts were recorded for this clone. Its antigen is undetermined.

This TCR was recovered from a young woman with type 1 diabetes. The chain combines TRBV28 with TRBJ2-1; 8 positions match TRBD1. Sequenced material: naive CD4+ T cells from blood. CDR3 nucleotides: TGTGCCAGCAGCACGACAGGGGACAATGAGCAGTTCTTC. Translated, it gives CASSTTGDNEQFF.